This T cell receptor (beta chain) was captured by sequencing in a study of beta chain features in type 1 diabetes. Study-level points and caveats: All four CD4+ subsets from Type 1 diabetes patients carried moderately but significantly shorter TCRB CDR3s. Healthy donors had naive, central memory and Treg TCRB repertoires that appeared less similar than those seen among patients.

Each of the CD4+ naive, central memory, regulatory and stem cell-like memory populations was sorted via CD45RO/CCR7/CD25/CD127/CD95/CD27. Expressed TCRB transcripts were sequenced because the entire RNA isolate underwent reverse transcription. The table came from immunoSEQ multiplex PCR; TCRdb's copy has only in-frame clones and leaves some out. Found here are 300,000 to 350,000 clones, around 9.7% of them singletons; the top ten hold more than 0.8%. V was clipped by 4 bases and J by 4 bases; unmatched bases: 6. From germline, CDR1 is LNHNV and CDR2 YYDKDF (reference sequence). There are 15 residues in the CDR3. The table lists this clone with many counts. Its antigen remains unknown.

The V gene is TRBV15, the J gene TRBJ2-3; 9 nucleotides line up with TRBD2. This TCR came from a man in his thirties or forties with type 1 diabetes. The sample comprised central memory CD4+ T cells from blood. In nucleotides, the CDR3 is TGTGCCACCAGCATGGGACTAGCAGGGGCAGATACGCAGTATTTT. It yields the protein CATSMGLAGADTQYF.